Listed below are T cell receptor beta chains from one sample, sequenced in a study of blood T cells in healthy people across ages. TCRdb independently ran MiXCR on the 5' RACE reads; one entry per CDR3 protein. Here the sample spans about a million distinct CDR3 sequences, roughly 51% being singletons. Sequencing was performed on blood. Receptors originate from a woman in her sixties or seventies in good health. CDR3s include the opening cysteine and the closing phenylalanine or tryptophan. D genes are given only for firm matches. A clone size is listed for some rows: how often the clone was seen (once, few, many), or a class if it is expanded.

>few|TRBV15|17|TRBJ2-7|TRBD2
CATSRPIGLAGSYEQYF
TGTGCCACCAGCAGGCCTATTGGACTAGCGGGTTCCTACGAGCAGTACTTC
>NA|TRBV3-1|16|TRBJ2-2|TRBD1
CASVRSDRGYTRELFF
TGTGCCAGCGTACGGTCGGACAGGGGATACACCAGGGAGCTGTTTTTT
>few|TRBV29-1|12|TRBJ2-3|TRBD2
CSHLAARDTQYF
TGCAGCCATCTAGCGGCTCGGGATACGCAGTATTTT
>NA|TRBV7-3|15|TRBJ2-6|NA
CASSTDSSGANVLTF
TGTGCCAGCAGCACCGACAGCTCTGGGGCCAACGTCCTGACTTTC
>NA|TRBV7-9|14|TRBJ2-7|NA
CASTASGSRHEQYF
TGTGCCAGCACCGCCTCCGGGAGCAGACACGAGCAGTACTTC
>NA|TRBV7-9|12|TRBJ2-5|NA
CASSLEVSMQYF
TGTGCCAGCAGCTTAGAAGTGTCCATGCAGTACTTC
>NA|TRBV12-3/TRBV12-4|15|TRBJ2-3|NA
CASSPRTASRDTQYF
TGTGCCAGCAGTCCAAGGACAGCCTCGAGGGATACGCAGTATTTT
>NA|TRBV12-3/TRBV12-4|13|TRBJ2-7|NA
CASSLGRAHEQYF
TGTGCCAGCAGTTTAGGAAGGGCCCACGAGCAGTACTTC
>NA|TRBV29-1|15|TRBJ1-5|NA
CSVVLAGVSNQPQHF
TGCAGCGTTGTTCTGGCAGGCGTTAGCAATCAGCCCCAGCATTTT
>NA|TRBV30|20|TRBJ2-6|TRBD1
CAWSLSWGDRAKPGANVLTF
TGTGCCTGGAGCCTATCGTGGGGGGACAGGGCAAAACCTGGGGCCAACGTCCTGACTTTC
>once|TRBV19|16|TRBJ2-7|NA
CASSTIAGANSYEQYF
TGTGCCAGTAGTACCATTGCGGGGGCCAACTCCTACGAGCAGTACTTC
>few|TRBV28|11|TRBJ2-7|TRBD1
CASSLWTGQYF
TGTGCCAGCAGCCTATGGACAGGGCAGTACTTC
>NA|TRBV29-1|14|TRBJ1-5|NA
CSVGVGGGNQPQHF
TGCAGCGTTGGTGTGGGTGGAGGCAATCAGCCCCAGCATTTT
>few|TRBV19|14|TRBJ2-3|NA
CASNRGAGTDTQYF
TGTGCCAGTAACCGCGGCGCGGGAACAGATACGCAGTATTTT
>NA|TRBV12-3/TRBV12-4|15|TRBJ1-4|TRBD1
CASGSWDRGREKLFF
TGTGCCAGCGGAAGTTGGGACAGGGGGCGTGAAAAACTGTTTTTT
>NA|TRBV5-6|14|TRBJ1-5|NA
CASRRKGGDQPQHF
TGTGCCAGCAGGCGCAAGGGAGGAGATCAGCCCCAGCATTTT
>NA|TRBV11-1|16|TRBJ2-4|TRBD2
CASRVGSGVAKNIQYF
TGTGCCAGCAGGGTCGGTAGCGGGGTAGCCAAAAACATTCAGTACTTC
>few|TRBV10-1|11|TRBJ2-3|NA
CASMQRDTQYF
TGCGCCAGCATGCAGCGAGATACGCAGTATTTT